This entry lists 28 T cell receptor beta chains sequenced from one sample in a study of cytomegalovirus exposure and HLA in healthy donors. PCR involved 60 Vbeta and 13 Jbeta primers. The protocol was immunoSEQ multiplex PCR, while the TCRdb copy is restricted to in-frame clones and leaves out a portion. The sample shows 110,000 to 150,000 clones, about 74% of them seen only once. Sequences were obtained from PBMCs. These receptors originate from a woman aged 50 to 65 in good health and CMV-seronegative.

The chain is built from TRBV19 and TRBJ2-7; the match to TRBD1 covers 8 bases. Trimming took 3 bases from V and 4 from J; bases not matched to a gene: 11. The CDR3 extends over 16 amino acids. Germline CDR1 LNHDA, CDR2 SQIVND (reference sequence). Here the CDR3 DNA reads TGTGCCAGTAGTATTCCGGGACAGGTCTCCTTATACGAGCAGTACTTC. Its translation is CASSIPGQVSLYEQYF.

V is TRBV6-5 and J is TRBJ2-7; D might be TRBD2 (5 bases). CDR3 length: 15 residues. CDR1 is MNHEY and CDR2 is SVGAGI in the germline V gene. V was pared by 4 bases and J by 0 bases, with 13 bases between. The CDR3 reads CASSSPGRGSYEQYF. CDR3 DNA: TGTGCCAGCAGTTCCCCGGGTCGGGGCTCCTACGAGCAGTACTTC.

The chain couples TRBV7-8 to TRBJ2-7; a weak D match, TRBD2 (6 bases). Germline CDR1 and CDR2: SGHVS and FQNEAQ. The V and J ends lost 2 bases and 0 bases respectively, with 11 bases between them. The CDR3 spans 15 residues. The CDR3 coding sequence is TGTGCCAGCAGCTTAAACCGGGAGCCCTCCTACGAGCAGTACTTC. Translated: CASSLNREPSYEQYF.

This clone was seen a single time. The chain is built from TRBV5-1 and TRBJ1-1, with D possibly TRBD1 on 6 matching bases. V was cut by 3 bases and J by 5 bases, with 14 bases left in between. The germline V gene has CDR1 SGHRS and CDR2 YFSETQ. The CDR3 spans 14 residues. The CDR3 sequence is CASSYLQGNTEAFF. CDR3 DNA: TGCGCCAGCAGCTACCTACAGGGAAATACTGAAGCTTTCTTT.

V is TRBV11-3 and J is TRBJ2-3, with D possibly TRBD2 on 6 matching bases. The CDR3 is made up of 15 amino acids. Germline V gives CDR1 SGHNT, CDR2 YENEEA. V dropped 4 bases and J dropped 6 bases, with 17 bases sitting between them. CDR3: CASSSIGGVADTQYF. CDR3 bases: TGTGCCAGCAGCTCAATCGGGGGTGTTGCGGATACGCAGTATTTT.

The chain combines TRBV9 with TRBJ1-1; D is possibly TRBD1 (5 bases). There are 14 residues in the CDR3. V lost 1 base to trimming and J lost 2 bases, with 9 bases between them. Germline V gene data show CDR1 as SGDLS and CDR2 as YYNGEE. The CDR3 bases are TGTGCCAGCAGCGTAAGGCAGGGAAACACTGAAGCTTTCTTT. It specifies CASSVRQGNTEAFF.

V is TRBV15 and J is TRBJ1-2; D might be TRBD1 (5 bases). The V and J ends lost 1 base and 8 bases respectively, with 11 bases between them. The CDR3 is 13 amino acids. The germline V gene has CDR1 LNHNV and CDR2 YYDKDF (reference sequence). The CDR3 loop reads CATSRGSGAGYTF. The CDR3 nucleotides read TGTGCCACCAGCAGAGGGAGCGGGGCGGGCTACACCTTC.

The J gene is TRBJ2-3, the V gene TRBV6-6; perhaps TRBD1 as D (7 bases). The germline V gene encodes CDR1 MNHNY and CDR2 SVGAGI (reference sequence). With 0 bases removed from V and 4 bases from J, the gap between germline ends came to 14 bases. The CDR3 is 16 residues long. The CDR3 DNA reads TGTGCCAGCAGTTACTCCCGACAGGGAGGCTCAGATACGCAGTATTTT. Encoded protein: CASSYSRQGGSDTQYF.

This clone was seen only once. V usage is TRBV5-6 and J usage is TRBJ2-3, with 7 nucleotides matching TRBD1. Unmatched junction bases numbered 6, after V lost 4 bases and J lost 1 base. The CDR3 spans 15 residues. CDR1 and CDR2 (germline): SGHDT, YYEEEE. CDR3 sequence: CASSPLGGGTDTQYF. CDR3 bases: TGTGCCAGCAGCCCACTAGGGGGCGGCACAGATACGCAGTATTTT.

This chain uses TRBV18 with TRBJ1-2; D perhaps matches TRBD1 (6 bases). The V end lost 6 bases, the J end lost 8 bases, and 25 bases lay between the germline ends. Germline assignment: CDR1 KGHSH and CDR2 LQKENI. This CDR3 comprises 16 residues. CDR3 residues: CASSPRGGRGTEGYTF. The CDR3 DNA follows: TGTGCCAGCTCCCCGAGGGGGGGGCGAGGCACGGAAGGCTACACCTTC.

The V and J genes are TRBV7-2 and TRBJ1-1; D not resolved. The germline V gene encodes CDR1 SGHTA and CDR2 FQGNSA. Trimming left V 5 bases short and J 8 bases short, with 15 bases between. The CDR3 loop spans 13 amino acids. This CDR3 reads CASSPWAAGEAFF. The CDR3, as DNA: TGTGCCAGCAGCCCATGGGCAGCCGGAGAAGCTTTCTTT. The complete variable domain, with remaining parts taken from reference TRBV7-2 and TRBJ1-1, reads GAGVSQSPSNKVTEKGKDVELRCDPISGHTALYWYRQSLGQGLEFLIYFQGNSAPDKSGLPSDRFSAERTGGSVSTLTIQRTQQEDSAVYLCASSPWAAGEAFFGQGTRLTVV.

V is TRBV20-1 and J is TRBJ1-2, with D maybe TRBD1 (6 bases). The ends were cut back, 6 bases at V and 5 bases at J, with 10 bases in the middle. Per germline, CDR1 DFQATT and CDR2 SNEGSKA (reference sequence). The CDR3 consists of 11 residues. As DNA, the CDR3 is TGCAGTGCCCTTGGACAGTATGGCTACACCTTC. Its protein product is CSALGQYGYTF.

This chain uses TRBV2 with TRBJ2-1; 7 bases align to TRBD1. Germline values: CDR1 SNHLY, CDR2 FYNNEI. V trimming: 5 bases; J trimming: 15 bases; junction bases outside the gene matches: 13. The CDR3 contains 13 residues. The CDR3: CASSLPTGSRRFF. In DNA, the CDR3 is TGTGCCAGCAGTCTTCCGACAGGGTCTAGGCGGTTCTTC.

About this clone itself: At one boundary the junction diverges from the germline segment, which might be a read error. V and J are TRBV5-1 and TRBJ1-4; D is possibly TRBD1 (6 bases). Looked up from germline, CDR1 is SGHRS and CDR2 is YFSETQ. The CDR3 loop spans 16 amino acids. The CDR3 DNA follows: TGCGCCAGCGGCTTAGGGACAACGTTAACTGGCGAAAAACTGTTTTTT. Amino acids: CASGLGTTLTGEKLFF.

This chain joins TRBV5-6 and TRBJ1-2; D is possibly TRBD1 (5 bases). Germline-derived CDR1 and CDR2 are SGHDT and YYEEEE. There are 15 residues in the CDR3. The V gene lost 5 bases and the J gene lost 4 bases, with 18 bases spanning the gap. CDR3 in amino acids: CASSDQGRVFYGYTF. In DNA form, the CDR3 reads TGTGCCAGCAGTGACCAGGGCAGAGTCTTCTATGGCTACACCTTC.

Only one count was recorded for this clone. V is TRBV7-2 and J is TRBJ1-6; D gene unclear. V was shortened by 3 bases and J by 11 bases, with 8 bases between the two germline ends. The germline gives CDR1 SGHTA, CDR2 FQGNSA. This CDR3 comprises 12 residues. CDR3 bases: TGTGCCAGCAGCTTTCCCCGCGCACCCCTCCACTTT. Translation gives CASSFPRAPLHF.

This chain uses TRBV15 with TRBJ1-5; D perhaps matches TRBD1 (5 bases). V was trimmed by 4 bases and J by 5 bases, leaving 21 bases between them. In germline, CDR1 is LNHNV, CDR2 YYDKDF (reference sequence). The CDR3 extends over 17 amino acids. The CDR3 DNA sequence: TGTGCCACCAGCAACGGGGACGGCGGGGGGAGACATCAGCCCCAGCATTTT. Its translation is CATSNGDGGGRHQPQHF.

The sample holds a few counts of this clone. The rearrangement links TRBV6-1 to TRBJ1-5; D call uncertain. Germline V gene sequence: CDR1 MNHNS, CDR2 SASEGT. The CDR3 has 13 amino acids. V lost 1 base to trimming and J lost 7 bases, with 8 bases between them. The CDR3 DNA follows: TGTGCCAGCAGTGAAGTTCCGGGACAGCCCCAGCATTTT. Residues: CASSEVPGQPQHF.

This CDR3 reads CASSPKKGLTNTGELFF. Written as DNA, the CDR3 is TGTGCCAGCAGCCCCAAAAAAGGACTTACGAACACCGGGGAGCTGTTTTTT. The chain joins TRBV21-1 to TRBJ2-2; the D segment call TRBD2 is taken from the table without a DNA check. TRBV21-1 is a pseudogene segment. CDR3 length: 17 residues.

This clone has only a few counts. J is TRBJ1-4 and V is TRBV25-1; a possible D gene is TRBD1 (6 bases). The germline CDR1 and CDR2 sequences are MGHDK and SYGVNS. Trimming took off 8 bases at V and 4 bases at J, with 17 bases between the two ends. There are 15 residues in the CDR3. CDR3 nucleotide sequence: TGTGCCAGCGGGGCAGGGGAGACCCTTAATGAAAAACTGTTTTTT. Encoded protein: CASGAGETLNEKLFF. The entire variable domain, with the rest obtained from reference TRBV25-1 and TRBJ1-4, is as follows: EADIYQTPRYLVIGTGKKITLECSQTMGHDKMYWYQQDPGMELHLIHYSYGVNSTEKGDLSSESTVSRIRTEHFPLTLESARPSHTSQYLCASGAGETLNEKLFFGSGTQLSVL.

This clone was seen only a few times. The chain uses TRBV7-8 and TRBJ1-4; D gene ambiguous. The germline V and J ends were trimmed by 4 bases and 7 bases, with 13 bases remaining between them. Germline CDR1 SGHVS, CDR2 FQNEAQ. The CDR3 length is 14 residues. CDR3 protein: CASSSPGLSEKLFF. The DNA of the CDR3 is TGTGCCAGCAGCTCCCCGGGATTGAGTGAAAAACTGTTTTTT.

The V call is TRBV5-6, the J call TRBJ2-5, with D possibly being TRBD1 (6 bases). Per the germline V gene, CDR1 is SGHDT and CDR2 is YYEEEE. Trimming removed 4 bases from V and 1 base from J, with 11 bases in between. The CDR3 totals 14 residues. CDR3 protein: CASSLGQIQETQYF. CDR3 nucleotides: TGTGCCAGCAGCCTGGGACAAATCCAAGAGACCCAGTACTTC.

The gene calls are TRBV5-8 and TRBJ2-4; no definite D call. Trimming left V 2 bases short and J 2 bases short, with 14 bases between. The CDR3 is 16 amino acids. Germline-derived CDR1 and CDR2 are SGHTS and YDEGEE. The CDR3: CASSLEYSPSKNIQYF. The CDR3 DNA sequence: TGTGCCAGCAGCTTAGAGTACAGCCCGTCCAAAAACATTCAGTACTTC.

V gene TRBV7-2 combines with J gene TRBJ2-7, with D perhaps TRBD2 (5 bases). Germline loops: CDR1 SGHTA, CDR2 FQGNSA. The CDR3 has 15 amino acids. Trimming took off 5 bases at V and 2 bases at J, with 16 bases between the two ends. Here the CDR3 reads CASSGFNSGTYEQYF. CDR3 bases: TGTGCCAGCAGCGGCTTTAATTCGGGAACCTACGAGCAGTACTTC.

J is TRBJ1-2 and V is TRBV2; D possibly corresponds to TRBD1 (6 bases). The germline V and J ends were trimmed by 6 bases and 4 bases, with 18 bases remaining between them. Looked up from germline, CDR1 is SNHLY and CDR2 is FYNNEI. The CDR3 is 15 amino acids. CDR3 bases: TGTGCCAGCAGGGGAGGGACATGGATGGGCTATGGCTACACCTTC. It specifies CASRGGTWMGYGYTF.

On this clone: At one end the junction does not follow the germline gene, possibly because of a read error. The sample contains more than one DNA sequence encoding this CDR3. The CDR3 reads CASRVEGQQFYEQYF. CDR3 in DNA: TGTGCTAGCAGAGTAGAGGGACAGCAGTTCTACGAGCAGTACTTC. The chain joins TRBV27 to TRBJ2-7; 7 bases line up with TRBD1. CDR1 MNHEY and CDR2 SMNVEV come from the germline V gene (reference sequence). This CDR3 has 15 amino acids.

The V and J genes are TRBV5-6 and TRBJ2-5; perhaps TRBD2 as D (7 bases). Per the germline V gene, CDR1 is SGHDT and CDR2 is YYEEEE. Trimming took 0 bases from V and 4 from J, leaving 19 bases between them. The CDR3 consists of 17 residues. The CDR3 region is CASSLARGGGWGETQYF. The CDR3 nucleotides read TGTGCCAGCAGCTTGGCGAGAGGGGGGGGTTGGGGAGAGACCCAGTACTTC. The complete variable domain, with remaining parts taken from reference TRBV5-6 and TRBJ2-5, reads DAGVTQSPTHLIKTRGQQVTLRCSPKSGHDTVSWYQQALGQGPQFIFQYYEEEERQRGNFPDRFSGHQFPNYSSELNVNALLLGDSALYLCASSLARGGGWGETQYFGPGTRLLVL.

The sample holds one count of this clone. The J gene is TRBJ2-5, the V gene TRBV7-2; 11 bases are a match to TRBD2. CDR1 and CDR2 from the germline V gene are SGHTA and FQGNSA. The CDR3 has 16 residues. The junction had 2 bases not matched to a gene; V was cut back by 0 bases and J by 2 bases. The CDR3 coding sequence is TGTGCCAGCAGCTTAGCGGGACTAGCGGTACAAGAGACCCAGTACTTC. Translation: CASSLAGLAVQETQYF.